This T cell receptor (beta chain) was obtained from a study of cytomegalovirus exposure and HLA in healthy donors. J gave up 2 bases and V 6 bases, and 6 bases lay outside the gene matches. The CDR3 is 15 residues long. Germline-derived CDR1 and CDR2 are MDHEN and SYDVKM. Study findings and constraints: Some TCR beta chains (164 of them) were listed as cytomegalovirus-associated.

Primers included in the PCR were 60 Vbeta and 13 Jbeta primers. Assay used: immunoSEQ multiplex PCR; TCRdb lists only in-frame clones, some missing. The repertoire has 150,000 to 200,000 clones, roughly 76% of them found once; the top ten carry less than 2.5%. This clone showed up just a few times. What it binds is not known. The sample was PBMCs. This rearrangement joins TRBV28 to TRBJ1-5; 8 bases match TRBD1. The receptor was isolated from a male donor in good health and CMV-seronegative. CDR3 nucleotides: TGTGCCAGCAGCTCAGGGGGCGACGGCAATCAGCCCCAGCATTTT. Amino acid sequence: CASSSGGDGNQPQHF. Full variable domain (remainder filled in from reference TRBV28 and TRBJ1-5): DVKVTQSSRYLVKRTGEKVFLECVQDMDHENMFWYRQDPGLGLRLIYFSYDVKMKEKGDIPEGYSVSREKKERFSLILESASTNQTSMYLCASSSGGDGNQPQHFGDGTRLSIL.